This T cell receptor beta chain was sequenced in a study of blood T cell repertoires in COVID-19. Overall study: Acute and convalescent COVID-19 samples came from the United States, Italy and Spain. The cDNA or gDNA used as material had been derived from T cells, B-cell-depleted T cells, or PBMCs.

In the study's own analysis: Reference gene primer amplification gave nucleated cell count estimates. Assay used: immunoSEQ multiplex PCR; TCRdb lists only in-frame clones, some missing. D and trimming come from the DNA, and the V and J calls and clone size come from that table. The sample records 130,000 to 150,000 clones, under 90% being singletons. The sample holds one count of this clone. The receptor was derived from a man between 65 and 79 years old who had recovered from COVID-19. The sequenced sample was peripheral blood.

CDR3 nucleotides: TGTGCCAGCAGCCCGGGGGAACAGGCCCACTACGAGCAGTACTTC. This translates into CASSPGEQAHYEQYF. The chain carries TRBV11-2 and TRBJ2-7; TRBD2 is a possible D gene (6 bases). Germline V gives CDR1 SGHAT, CDR2 FQNNGV. This CDR3 is built from 15 residues. V lost 5 bases to trimming and J lost 3 bases, with 17 bases between them.